This T cell receptor beta chain was identified in a study of T cell repertoires in cytomegalovirus infection. MiXCR, run by TCRdb on the reads, gives a single entry per CDR3 protein. The table has 250,000 to 300,000 distinct CDR3 sequences, approximately 8.3% seen once. At least ten counts were recorded for this clonotype. Trimming cost V 1 base and J 5 bases, with 14 bases left between them. The CDR3 sequence is 15 residues long. Germline loops: CDR1 SEHNR, CDR2 FQNEAQ (reference sequence). V gene TRBV7-9 combines with J gene TRBJ1-1; D is possibly TRBD1 (6 bases). What was sequenced was PBMCs. The receptor comes from a human donor in good health (CMV status not recorded). Some clones in this sample may be carry-over from other donors' samples. CDR3 protein: CASSLESTGWTEAFF. DNA for the CDR3: TGTGCCAGCAGCTTAGAGTCGACAGGATGGACTGAAGCTTTCTTT.